The sequence of this T cell receptor beta chain was determined in a study of blood T cell repertoires in COVID-19 (dated by TCRdb to 2019 to 2021). Broadly, across the study: The collaborator samples originated in the United States, Italy and Spain and spanned the acute and convalescent phases of COVID-19. The prospective study material was composed of cDNA or gDNA derived from T cells, B-cell-depleted T cells, or PBMCs. The sample metadata nearly always contained a de-identified subject ID, COVID-19 status, age in years and sex. The dataset comprised deeply sampled blood TCRbeta repertoires from subjects exposed to, actively infected with, or recovered from COVID-19. The repertoires were released in a freely available public database meant as a resource for research on the immune response to SARS-CoV-2. Where available, HLA class I and class II types were obtained from metadata supplied by the sample provider rather than from assay-based typing. Samples came from the ongoing ImmuneRACE study (first 160 participants) plus 1,254 subjects from 6 global collaborators.

The collaborating institutions used their own protocols to collect whole blood in K2EDTA tubes. Collaborator samples were shipped for TCRbeta analysis as frozen whole blood, isolated PBMCs, or DNA extracted from either sample type. The paper's findings and limits, for the study overall: Clinical and demographic metadata were provided uncurated, with the amount varying by source and participant.

Only one count was recorded for this clone. The antigen it recognizes is unknown. Base qualities are missing; no much larger clone stands one base away. TCRbeta CDR3 regions were amplified from genomic DNA using the immunoSEQ Assay, a bias-controlled multiplex PCR. Under the source paper's analysis protocol: The number of nucleated cells in each sample was estimated from the amplification of reference gene primers within the assay. Sequence reads were collapsed and filtered to measure the absolute abundance of every unique TCRbeta CDR3 rearrangement. Productive Simpson clonality was computed per sample as the square root of Simpson's diversity index over productive rearrangements. Held by TCRdb, this immuneACCESS table contains in-frame sequences only and omits some clones. Under half of the omission traces to an unresolved V gene where checked; the cause of the rest is unknown. V, J and clone size reflect that table, while D and trimming were determined from the DNA. For this sample the table gives just over 650,000 clones, of which over 80% were detected only once. The ten most abundant clones make up under 0.3% of the sample.

This receptor was identified in a woman aged 18-29 years with acute or convalescent COVID-19. Sequenced sample: peripheral blood.

The CDR3 reads as follows: CASSLAGGNYTF. The DNA sequence follows: TGTGCCAGCAGCTTAGCGGGGGGGAACTACACCTTC. The sequence is built from TRBV7-9 and TRBJ1-2; the D gene is perhaps TRBD1, on 5 matching bases. The V end loses 0 bases and the J end loses 10 bases, and a stretch of 9 bases separates them. CDR1 and CDR2 are read off the germline V gene (reference sequence) as SEHNR and FQNEAQ. Including cysteine and phenylalanine, the CDR3 has 12 amino acids. Only CDR3 DNA is held: 36 bases, read in frame from base 1.